This T cell receptor (beta chain) appears in the sequencing data of a study of T cell responses to AZD1222 COVID-19 vaccine. The protocol was immunoSEQ multiplex PCR, while the TCRdb copy is restricted to in-frame clones and leaves out a portion. In the table there are around 71,000 clones, approximately 80% of which are singletons. The source of this sequence is an adult who received the AZD1222 COVID-19 vaccine. Sequenced here: peripheral blood, sampled 28 days after the second AZD1222 dose.

Here the CDR3 reads CASSEGNEQYF. The CDR3 DNA follows: TGCGCCAGCAGTGAGGGAAACGAGCAGTACTTC. This chain links TRBV10-1 with TRBJ2-7; no firm D call. Per the germline V gene, CDR1 is WNHNN and CDR2 is SYGVQD (reference sequence). The CDR3 length is 11 residues. Trimming left V 2 bases short and J 5 bases short, with 4 bases between.